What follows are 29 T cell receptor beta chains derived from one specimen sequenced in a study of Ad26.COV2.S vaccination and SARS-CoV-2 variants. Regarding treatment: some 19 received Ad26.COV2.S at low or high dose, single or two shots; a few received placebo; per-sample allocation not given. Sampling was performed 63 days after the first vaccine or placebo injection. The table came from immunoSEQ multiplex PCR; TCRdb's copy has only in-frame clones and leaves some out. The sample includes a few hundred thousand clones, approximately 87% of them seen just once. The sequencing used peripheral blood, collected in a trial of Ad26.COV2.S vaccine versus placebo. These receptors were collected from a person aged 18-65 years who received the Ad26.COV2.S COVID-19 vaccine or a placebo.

The DNA of the CDR3 is TGTGCCAGCAGCCCAGGGACTAGCGCCTGGGTTGATGAGCAGTTCTTC. The encoded protein is CASSPGTSAWVDEQFF. The chain recombines TRBV7-9 with TRBJ2-1; 10 bases align to TRBD2. J gave up 8 bases and V 5 bases, and 12 bases lay outside the gene matches. Per germline, CDR1 SEHNR and CDR2 FQNEAQ (reference sequence). This CDR3 is built from 16 residues.

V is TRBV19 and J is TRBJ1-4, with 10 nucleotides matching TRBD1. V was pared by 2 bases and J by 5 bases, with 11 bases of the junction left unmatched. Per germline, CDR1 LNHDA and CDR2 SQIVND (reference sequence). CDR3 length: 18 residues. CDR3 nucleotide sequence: TGTGCCAGTAGTATATTCGACCAAGGGACAGGGGACAATGAAAAACTGTTTTTT. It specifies CASSIFDQGTGDNEKLFF.

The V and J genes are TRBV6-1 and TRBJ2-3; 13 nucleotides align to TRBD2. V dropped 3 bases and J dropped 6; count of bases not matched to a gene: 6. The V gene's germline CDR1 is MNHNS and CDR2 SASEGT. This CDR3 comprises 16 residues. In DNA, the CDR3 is TGTGCCAGCAGTGATCGGGGACTAGCGGGGAGGGATACGCAGTATTTT. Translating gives CASSDRGLAGRDTQYF.

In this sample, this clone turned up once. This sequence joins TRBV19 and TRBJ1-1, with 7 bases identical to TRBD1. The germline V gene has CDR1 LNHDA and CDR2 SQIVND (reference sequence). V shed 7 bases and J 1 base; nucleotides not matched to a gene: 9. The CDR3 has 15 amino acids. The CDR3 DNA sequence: TGTGCCAGTACCCAGACAGGGTTTGGGAACACTGAAGCTTTCTTT. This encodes CASTQTGFGNTEAFF.

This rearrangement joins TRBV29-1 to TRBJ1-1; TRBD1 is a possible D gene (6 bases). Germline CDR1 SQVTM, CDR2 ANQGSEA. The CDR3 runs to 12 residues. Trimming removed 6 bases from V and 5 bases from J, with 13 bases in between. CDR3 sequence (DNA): TGCAGCGTAGGCTGGGGGCGGACTGAAGCTTTCTTT. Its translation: CSVGWGRTEAFF.

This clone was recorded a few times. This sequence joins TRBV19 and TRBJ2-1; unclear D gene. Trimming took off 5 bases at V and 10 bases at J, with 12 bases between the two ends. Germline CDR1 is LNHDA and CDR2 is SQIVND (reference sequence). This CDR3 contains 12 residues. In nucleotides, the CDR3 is TGTGCCAGTAGTTCCCGTCCCGGGGAGCAGTTCTTC. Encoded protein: CASSSRPGEQFF.

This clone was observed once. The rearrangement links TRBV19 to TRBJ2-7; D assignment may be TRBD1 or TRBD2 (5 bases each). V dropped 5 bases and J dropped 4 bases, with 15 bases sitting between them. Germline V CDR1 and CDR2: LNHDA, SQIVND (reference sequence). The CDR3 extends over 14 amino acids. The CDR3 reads CASSWGGGPYEQYF. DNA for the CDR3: TGTGCCAGTAGTTGGGGCGGAGGTCCATACGAGCAGTACTTC.

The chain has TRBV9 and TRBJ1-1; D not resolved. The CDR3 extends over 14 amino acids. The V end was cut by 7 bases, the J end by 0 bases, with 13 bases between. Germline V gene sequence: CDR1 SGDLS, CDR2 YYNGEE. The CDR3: CASSQITMNTEAFF. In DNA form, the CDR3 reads TGTGCCAGCTCCCAGATTACGATGAACACTGAAGCTTTCTTT. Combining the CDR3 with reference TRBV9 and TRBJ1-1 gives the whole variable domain DSGVTQTPKHLITATGQRVTLRCSPRSGDLSVYWYQQSLDQGLQFLIQYYNGEERAKGNILERFSAQQFPDLHSELNLSSLELGDSALYFCASSQITMNTEAFFGQGTRLTVV.

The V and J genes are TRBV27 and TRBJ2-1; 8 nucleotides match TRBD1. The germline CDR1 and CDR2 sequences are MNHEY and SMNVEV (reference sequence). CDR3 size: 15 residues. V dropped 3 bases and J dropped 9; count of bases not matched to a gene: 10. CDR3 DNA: TGTGCCAGCAGTTTCGGGACAGGACCTTTCGGTGAGCAGTTCTTC. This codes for CASSFGTGPFGEQFF.

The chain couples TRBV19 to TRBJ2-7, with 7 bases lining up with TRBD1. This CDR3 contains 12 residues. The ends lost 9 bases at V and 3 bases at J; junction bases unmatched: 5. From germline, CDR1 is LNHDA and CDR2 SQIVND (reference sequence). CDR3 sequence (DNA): TGTGCCAGCCGGGACAGATACTACGAGCAGTACTTC. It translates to CASRDRYYEQYF.

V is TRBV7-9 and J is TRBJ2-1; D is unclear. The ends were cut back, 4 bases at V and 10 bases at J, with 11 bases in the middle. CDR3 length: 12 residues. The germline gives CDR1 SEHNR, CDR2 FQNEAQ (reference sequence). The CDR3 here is CASSSVQEEQFF. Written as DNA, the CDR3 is TGTGCCAGCAGCTCAGTCCAGGAAGAGCAGTTCTTC.

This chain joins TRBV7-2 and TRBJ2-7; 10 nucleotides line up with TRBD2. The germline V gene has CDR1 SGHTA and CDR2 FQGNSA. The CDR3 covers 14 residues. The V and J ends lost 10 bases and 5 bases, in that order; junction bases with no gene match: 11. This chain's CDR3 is CATSTGTSVNEQYF. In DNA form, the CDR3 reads TGTGCCACCTCTACCGGGACTAGCGTCAACGAGCAGTACTTC.

The DNA of the CDR3 is TGTGCCTGGAGTTGGGGGAGGACTGAAGCTTTCTTT. Protein product: CAWSWGRTEAFF. J is TRBJ1-1 and V is TRBV30; D might be TRBD1 (5 bases). The germline CDR1 and CDR2 sequences are GTSNPN and SVGIG (reference sequence). The CDR3 length is 12 residues. With 2 bases removed from V and 5 bases from J, the gap between germline ends came to 9 bases.

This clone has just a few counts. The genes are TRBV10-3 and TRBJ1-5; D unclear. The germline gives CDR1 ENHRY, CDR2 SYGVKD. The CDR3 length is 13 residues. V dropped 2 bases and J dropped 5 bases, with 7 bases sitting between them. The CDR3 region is CAISEGKHQPQHF. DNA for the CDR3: TGTGCCATCAGTGAGGGGAAACATCAGCCCCAGCATTTT.

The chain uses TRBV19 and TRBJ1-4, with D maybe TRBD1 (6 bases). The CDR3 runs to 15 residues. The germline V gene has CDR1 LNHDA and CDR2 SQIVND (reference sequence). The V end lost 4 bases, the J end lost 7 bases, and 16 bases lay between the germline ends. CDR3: CASSRGAGSSEKLFF. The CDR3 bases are TGTGCCAGTAGTAGGGGGGCCGGTTCCTCTGAAAAACTGTTTTTT.

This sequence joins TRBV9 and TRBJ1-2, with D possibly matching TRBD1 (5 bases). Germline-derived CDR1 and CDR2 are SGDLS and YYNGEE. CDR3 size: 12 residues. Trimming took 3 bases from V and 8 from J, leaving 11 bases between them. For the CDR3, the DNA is TGTGCCAGCAGCGCCCGAGGGGAGGGCTACACCTTC. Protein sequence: CASSARGEGYTF.

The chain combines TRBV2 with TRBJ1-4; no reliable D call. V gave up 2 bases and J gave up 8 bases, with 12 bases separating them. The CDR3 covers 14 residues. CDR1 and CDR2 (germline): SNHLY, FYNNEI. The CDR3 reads CASSETGVGEKLFF. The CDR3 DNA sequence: TGTGCCAGCAGTGAAACCGGGGTCGGGGAAAAACTGTTTTTT.

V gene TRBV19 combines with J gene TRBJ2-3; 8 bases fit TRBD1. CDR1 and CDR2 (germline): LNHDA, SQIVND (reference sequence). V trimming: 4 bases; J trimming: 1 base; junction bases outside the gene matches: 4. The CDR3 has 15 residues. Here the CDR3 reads CASSTGQGGTDTQYF. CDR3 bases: TGTGCCAGTAGTACCGGACAGGGTGGCACAGATACGCAGTATTTT.

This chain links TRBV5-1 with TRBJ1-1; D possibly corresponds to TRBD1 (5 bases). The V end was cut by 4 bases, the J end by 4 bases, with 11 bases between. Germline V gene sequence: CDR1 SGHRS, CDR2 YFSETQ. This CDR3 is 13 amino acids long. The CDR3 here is CASSPEGRTEAFF. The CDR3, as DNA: TGCGCCAGCAGCCCGGAGGGGCGCACTGAAGCTTTCTTT.

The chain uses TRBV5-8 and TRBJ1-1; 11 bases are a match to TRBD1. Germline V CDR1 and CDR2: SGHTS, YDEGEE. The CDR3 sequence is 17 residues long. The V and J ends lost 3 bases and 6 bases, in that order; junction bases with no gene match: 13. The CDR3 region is CASSWTGGTLQVSEAFF. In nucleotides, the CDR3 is TGTGCCAGCAGCTGGACAGGGGGCACTCTCCAGGTCTCTGAAGCTTTCTTT.

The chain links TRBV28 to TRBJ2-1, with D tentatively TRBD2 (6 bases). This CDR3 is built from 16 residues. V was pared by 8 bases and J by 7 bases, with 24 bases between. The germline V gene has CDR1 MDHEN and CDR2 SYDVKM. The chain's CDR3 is CASGGIGARSGNEQFF. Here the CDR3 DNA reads TGTGCCAGCGGGGGGATAGGGGCCCGTTCTGGGAATGAGCAGTTCTTC. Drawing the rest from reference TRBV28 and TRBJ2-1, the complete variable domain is DVKVTQSSRYLVKRTGEKVFLECVQDMDHENMFWYRQDPGLGLRLIYFSYDVKMKEKGDIPEGYSVSREKKERFSLILESASTNQTSMYLCASGGIGARSGNEQFFGPGTRLTVL.

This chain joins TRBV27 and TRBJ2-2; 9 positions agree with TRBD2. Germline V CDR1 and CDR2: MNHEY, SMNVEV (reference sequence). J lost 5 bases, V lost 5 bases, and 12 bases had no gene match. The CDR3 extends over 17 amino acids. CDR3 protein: CASSTRSRGGDTGELFF. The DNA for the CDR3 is TGTGCCAGCAGTACCCGTTCACGCGGGGGGGATACCGGGGAGCTGTTTTTT.

CDR3 sequence: CASSMPRGENSPLHF. CDR3 in DNA: TGTGCCAGCAGTATGCCTAGGGGAGAAAATTCACCCCTCCACTTT. The chain couples TRBV28 to TRBJ1-6, with D possibly TRBD1 on 5 matching bases. CDR1 is MDHEN and CDR2 is SYDVKM in the germline V gene. Deletions cut 5 bases from V and 7 bases from J, with 15 bases between. The CDR3 contains 15 residues.

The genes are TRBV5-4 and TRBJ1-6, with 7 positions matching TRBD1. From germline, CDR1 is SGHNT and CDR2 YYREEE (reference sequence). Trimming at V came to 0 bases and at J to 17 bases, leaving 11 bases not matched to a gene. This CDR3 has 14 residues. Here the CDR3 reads CASSLAGGGEGVHF. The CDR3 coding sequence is TGTGCCAGCAGCTTGGCAGGGGGAGGCGAAGGGGTCCACTTT.

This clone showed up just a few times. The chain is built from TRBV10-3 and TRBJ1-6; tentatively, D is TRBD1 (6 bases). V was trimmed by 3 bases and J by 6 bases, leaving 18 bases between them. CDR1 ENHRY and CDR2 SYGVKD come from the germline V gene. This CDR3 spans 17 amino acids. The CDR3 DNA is TGTGCCATCAGTGACGACAGCCCAAGAGGGGGTAATTCACCCCTCCACTTT. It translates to CAISDDSPRGGNSPLHF.

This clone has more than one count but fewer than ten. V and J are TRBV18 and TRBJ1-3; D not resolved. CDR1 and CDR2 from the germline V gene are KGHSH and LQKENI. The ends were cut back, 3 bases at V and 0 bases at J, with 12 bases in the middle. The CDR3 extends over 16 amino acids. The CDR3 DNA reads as TGTGCCAGCTCACCCCTCGGAACTCTCTCTGGAAACACCATATATTTT. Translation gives CASSPLGTLSGNTIYF.

CDR3: CASSHPGPGNSPLHF. The CDR3 region has the DNA TGTGCCAGCAGTCATCCGGGGCCGGGGAATTCACCCCTCCACTTT. This chain uses TRBV25-1 with TRBJ1-6; weak D call: TRBD1 (5 bases). In germline, CDR1 is MGHDK, CDR2 SYGVNS. The CDR3 is 15 residues long. V was clipped by 5 bases and J by 7 bases, with 15 bases between them. The entire variable domain, with the rest obtained from reference TRBV25-1 and TRBJ1-6, is as follows: EADIYQTPRYLVIGTGKKITLECSQTMGHDKMYWYQQDPGMELHLIHYSYGVNSTEKGDLSSESTVSRIRTEHFPLTLESARPSHTSQYLCASSHPGPGNSPLHFGNGTRLTVT.

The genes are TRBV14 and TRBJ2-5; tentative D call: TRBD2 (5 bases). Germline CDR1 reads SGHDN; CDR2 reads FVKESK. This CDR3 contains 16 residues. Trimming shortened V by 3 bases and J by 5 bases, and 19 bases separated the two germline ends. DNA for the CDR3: TGTGCCAGCAGCCAGCCCTCGGGTACGGGATGGGAGACCCAGTACTTC. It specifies CASSQPSGTGWETQYF.

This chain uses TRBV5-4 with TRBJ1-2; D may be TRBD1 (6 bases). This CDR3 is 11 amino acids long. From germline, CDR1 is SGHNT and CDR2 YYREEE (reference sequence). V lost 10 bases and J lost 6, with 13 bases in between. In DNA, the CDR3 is TGTGCCCAACAGGGACTGGATGGCTACACCTTC. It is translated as CAQQGLDGYTF.